This record concerns one TCR beta chain sequence. Its antigen is not known. This sample was included in a study of lymphopenia after photon versus proton radiotherapy. Using immunoSEQ multiplex PCR, the repertoire was profiled, and TCRdb retains in-frame clones only, with some absent. The data hold about 3,300 clones, with roughly 79% observed a single time. Germline values: CDR1 SGHNT, CDR2 YENEEA. J was trimmed by 2 bases and V by 5 bases; bases with no gene match: 8. The CDR3 extends over 15 amino acids. Study observations and caveats: Relative stability marked proton patients; photon patients lost diversity and naive cells.

The specimen was peripheral blood, collected from a patient treated with proton-based radiotherapy. The clonotype was recovered from a man older than 75 with esophageal cancer. The gene calls are TRBV11-3 and TRBJ1-2, with 7 positions matching TRBD1. CDR3 amino acids: CASSRSEGQNYGYTF. The CDR3 nucleotides read TGTGCCAGCAGCCGAAGCGAGGGACAGAACTATGGCTACACCTTC.